The 5 T cell receptor beta chains below come from one sample, sequenced in a study of neurological immune-mediated disorders. From the 5' RACE reads, TCRdb called clonotypes with MiXCR, one entry per CDR3 protein. Counted here are about 95,000 distinct CDR3 sequences, around 3.4% occurring once; the ten biggest clones make up 6%. Sequenced: PBMCs. The source of these receptors is a woman aged 18-30 years with multiple sclerosis.

Details on this clonotype: Given a much more abundant clone one base away, this may be a read error. This chain links TRBV12-3 or TRBV12-4 with TRBJ1-2, with D possibly being TRBD1 (5 bases). This CDR3 spans 13 amino acids. V lost 2 bases, J lost 3 bases, and 7 bases lay in between. CDR3 loop: CASSLKGYYGYTF. The CDR3 DNA reads as TGTGCCAGCAGTTTAAAGGGGTACTATGGCTACACCTTC.

This clonotype was seen repeatedly, ten times or more. The chain carries TRBV10-3 and TRBJ2-7, with D uncertain. Germline CDR1 and CDR2: ENHRY and SYGVKD. Trimming left V 2 bases short and J 6 bases short, with 14 bases between. There are 14 residues in the CDR3. CDR3 DNA: TGTGCCATCAGTGAGGAAACCCTAGGGCTCGAGCAGTACTTC. It translates to CAISEETLGLEQYF.

At least ten counts were recorded for this clonotype. The genes are TRBV7-8 and TRBJ2-7; D perhaps matches TRBD1 (7 bases). The V gene's germline CDR1 is SGHVS and CDR2 FQNEAQ. The CDR3 has 14 amino acids. V was clipped by 4 bases and J by 7 bases, with 17 bases between them. CDR3 residues: CASSSAGIRGEQYF. The CDR3 DNA follows: TGTGCCAGCAGCTCGGCGGGAATCAGGGGGGAGCAGTACTTC.

This clonotype has at least ten counts. The chain recombines TRBV15 with TRBJ1-4; D perhaps matches TRBD1 (6 bases). CDR1 and CDR2 (germline): LNHNV, YYDKDF (reference sequence). The CDR3 is 15 amino acids. Trimming stripped 5 bases from V and 7 bases from J, with 17 bases between. The CDR3 region has the DNA TGTGCCACCAGCCCTACATCAGGGGAAGGTGAAAAACTGTTTTTT. This sequence encodes CATSPTSGEGEKLFF.

This clonotype was seen at least ten times. The V gene is TRBV28, the J gene TRBJ2-1; the match to TRBD1 covers 9 bases. The CDR3 consists of 16 residues. Per germline, CDR1 MDHEN and CDR2 SYDVKM. Losses at the gene ends were 3 bases for V and 6 bases for J; bases not matched to a gene: 9. The CDR3 coding sequence is TGTGCCAGCAGTTTCAAAGGACAGGGGCCATCCAATGAGCAGTTCTTC. Translation gives CASSFKGQGPSNEQFF.